Listed below are T cell receptor beta chains from one sample, sequenced in a study of T cells in localized non-small cell lung cancer. Clones were read by immunoSEQ multiplex PCR, and TCRdb kept only the in-frame ones, dropping some. The sample holds roughly 40,000 clones; approximately 86% are singletons and the top ten take approximately 3.5%. Source: peripheral blood, taken before any cancer treatment. All receptors come from a man aged 18 to 55 with stage I lung adenocarcinoma. Both conserved end residues are part of each CDR3. A D gene is named only where the DNA matches it firmly. Expanded clones get a size class; other rows say once, few or many, or leave the size out.

NA	TRBV27	TRBJ2-7	TRBD1	CASSSRTGNHEQYF	TGTGCCAGCAGTTCAAGGACAGGGAATCACGAGCAGTACTTC
NA	TRBV9	TRBJ1-1	NA	CASSVGTKNTEAFF	TGTGCCAGCAGCGTTGGAACAAAGAACACTGAAGCTTTCTTT
NA	TRBV2	TRBJ1-6	TRBD1	CATIGQVPYNSPLHF	TGTGCCACCATTGGACAGGTCCCCTATAATTCACCCCTCCACTTT
NA	TRBV30	TRBJ1-6	NA	CAWHGNNASPLHF	TGTGCCTGGCACGGGAATAATGCTTCACCCCTCCACTTT
NA	TRBV28	TRBJ2-5	TRBD2	CASSETGGLQETQYF	TGTGCCAGCAGTGAAACGGGGGGACTCCAAGAGACCCAGTACTTC
NA	TRBV9	TRBJ1-6	NA	CASSVALGDNSPLHF	TGTGCCAGCAGCGTCGCTCTGGGGGACAATTCACCCCTCCACTTT
NA	TRBV4-2	TRBJ1-4	TRBD1	CASSQGQGDNEKLFF	TGTGCCAGCAGCCAAGGACAGGGGGATAATGAAAAACTGTTTTTT
NA	TRBV7-2	TRBJ1-5	NA	CASTTGGYSNQPQHF	TGTGCCAGCACCACTGGGGGGTATAGCAATCAGCCCCAGCATTTT
NA	TRBV6-5	TRBJ1-2	NA	CASSYRPKDGYTF	TGTGCCAGCAGTTACCGCCCTAAGGATGGCTACACCTTC
NA	TRBV29-1	TRBJ1-1	TRBD1	CSHKDRAKAEAFF	TGCAGCCATAAGGACAGGGCGAAGGCTGAAGCTTTCTTT
NA	TRBV5-1	TRBJ1-2	NA	CASSPEGGFTYGYTF	TGCGCCAGCAGCCCCGAAGGCGGATTCACCTATGGCTACACCTTC
NA	TRBV5-6	TRBJ1-1	NA	CASSPLDRNTEAFF	TGTGCCAGCAGCCCCTTAGACAGGAACACTGAAGCTTTCTTT
NA	TRBV18	TRBJ2-5	NA	CASSPGPRETQYF	TGTGCCAGCTCACCGGGCCCGCGGGAGACCCAGTACTTC
once	TRBV19	TRBJ2-7	TRBD1	CASSLTGDPIYEQYF	TGTGCCAGTAGTCTCACAGGGGACCCGATTTACGAGCAGTACTTC
NA	TRBV20-1	TRBJ2-7	NA	CSARGYYEQYF	TGCAGTGCTAGAGGATACTACGAGCAGTACTTC
NA	TRBV19	TRBJ1-3	NA	CASSINDYSGNTIYF	TGTGCCAGTAGTATCAACGACTACTCTGGAAACACCATATATTTT
NA	TRBV6-4	TRBJ1-5	NA	CASIGGSGSQPQHF	TGTGCCAGCATCGGGGGGAGCGGCTCGCAGCCCCAGCATTTT
NA	TRBV9	TRBJ1-6	NA	CASSRFSGADSPLHF	TGTGCCAGCAGCCGCTTTTCGGGGGCTGACTCACCCCTCCACTTT
NA	TRBV18	TRBJ2-1	TRBD2	CASLQAASGGTNEQFF	TGTGCCAGCCTCCAGGCGGCTAGCGGGGGGACAAATGAGCAGTTCTTC
medium-sized	TRBV23-1	TRBJ2-7	NA	CASSQYRDYEQYF	TGCGCCAGCAGTCAGTACCGGGACTACGAGCAGTACTTC
once	TRBV7-2	TRBJ1-2	NA	CASSLVAGGSGYTF	TGTGCCAGCAGCTTAGTGGCGGGGGGTAGTGGCTACACCTTC
NA	TRBV4-3	TRBJ1-4	TRBD1	CASSQQGQGLNEKLFF	TGCGCCAGCAGCCAACAAGGACAGGGCCTAAATGAAAAACTGTTTTTT
NA	TRBV10-3	TRBJ2-3	TRBD2	CAISAQRGGDTQYF	TGTGCCATCAGTGCCCAGCGGGGGGGAGATACGCAGTATTTT
NA	TRBV28	TRBJ1-2	NA	CASSSSHGYTF	TGTGCCAGCAGTTCAAGTCATGGCTACACCTTC